The clone carrying this TCR beta chain has ten or more counts. The antigen is undetermined. This entry comes from a study of response to subunit inactivated influenza vaccine. General study points: It was suggested by the authors that few new T cells are recruited by each seasonal influenza vaccination.

TCRdb processed the RT-PCR reads anew with MiXCR; each CDR3 protein has one entry. This sample has about 650,000 distinct CDR3 sequences, with approximately 14% found just once. Trimming took off 1 base at V and 5 bases at J, with 11 bases between the two ends. The CDR3 runs to 14 residues. The sequence derives from a man aged 50-60 years who received an inactivated influenza vaccine. The V gene is TRBV12-3 or TRBV12-4, the J gene TRBJ2-5, with D possibly being TRBD2 (5 bases). The sample in question was PBMCs from blood, obtained less than 13 days after vaccination. The CDR3 bases are TGTGCCAGCAGTTTAGGGAATAGCGTTGAGACCCAGTACTTC. Translating gives CASSLGNSVETQYF.